The following is a T cell receptor beta chain sequence with its context. Germline CDR1 reads SGHAT; CDR2 reads FQDESV (reference sequence). The CDR3 has 14 amino acids. V lost 5 bases and J lost 6; bases outside the gene matches: 7. This sample was taken from a study of cytomegalovirus exposure and HLA in healthy donors. The validation cohort, a group of 100 to 150 subjects, included the donors and was separate from the roughly 620-subject first cohort. Generated by immunoSEQ multiplex PCR, the TCRdb table keeps only in-frame clones and is missing some. The sample gives more than 100,000 clones, approximately 91% of which show up once; 1.4% is in the top ten.

This sequence joins TRBV11-1 and TRBJ2-7; 10 bases map to TRBD2. This sequence originates from a man aged 25 to 45 in good health and CMV-seronegative. Sequenced material: PBMCs. CDR3 protein: CASSISGRSGEQYF. CDR3 DNA sequence: TGTGCCAGCAGCATTAGCGGGAGGTCGGGCGAGCAGTACTTC.